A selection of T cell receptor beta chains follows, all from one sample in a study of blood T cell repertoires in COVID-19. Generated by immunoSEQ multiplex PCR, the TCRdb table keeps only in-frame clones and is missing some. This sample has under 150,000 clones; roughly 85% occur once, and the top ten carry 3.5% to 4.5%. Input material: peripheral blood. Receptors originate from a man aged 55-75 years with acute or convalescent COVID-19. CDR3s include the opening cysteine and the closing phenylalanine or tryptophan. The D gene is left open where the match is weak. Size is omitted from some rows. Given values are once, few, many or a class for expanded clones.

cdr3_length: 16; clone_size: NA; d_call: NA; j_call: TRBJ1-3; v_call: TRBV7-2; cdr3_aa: CASSLMYRETGNTIYF; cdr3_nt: TGTGCCAGCAGCTTAATGTACAGGGAGACTGGAAACACCATATATTTT
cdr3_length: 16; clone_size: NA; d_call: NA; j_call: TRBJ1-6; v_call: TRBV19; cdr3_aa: CASSQNPSSYNSPLHF; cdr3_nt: TGTGCCAGTAGTCAAAATCCCAGCTCCTATAATTCACCCCTCCACTTT
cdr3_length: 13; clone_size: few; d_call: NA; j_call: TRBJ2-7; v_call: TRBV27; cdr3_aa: CASSSHAAGEQYF; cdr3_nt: TGTGCCAGCAGTTCACACGCGGCGGGAGAGCAGTACTTC
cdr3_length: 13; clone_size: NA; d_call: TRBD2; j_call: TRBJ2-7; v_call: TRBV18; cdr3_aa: CASSPSGSYEQYF; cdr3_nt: TGTGCCAGCTCGCCTAGCGGCTCCTACGAGCAGTACTTC
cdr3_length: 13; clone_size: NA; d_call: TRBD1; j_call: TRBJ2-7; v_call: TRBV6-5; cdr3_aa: CASSPGGSYEQYF; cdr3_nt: TGTGCCAGCAGTCCAGGGGGCTCCTACGAGCAGTACTTC
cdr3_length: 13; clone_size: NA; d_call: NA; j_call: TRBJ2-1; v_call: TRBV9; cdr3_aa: CASSVAGQSEQFF; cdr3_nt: TGTGCCAGCAGCGTAGCGGGTCAGAGCGAGCAGTTCTTC
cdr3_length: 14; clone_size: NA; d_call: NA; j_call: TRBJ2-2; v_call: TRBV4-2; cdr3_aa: CASSQAQAAGELFF; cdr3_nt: TGTGCCAGCAGCCAAGCACAGGCAGCCGGGGAGCTGTTTTTT
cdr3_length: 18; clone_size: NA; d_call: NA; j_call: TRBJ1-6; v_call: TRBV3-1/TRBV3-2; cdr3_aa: CASSLRDWWDTENSPLHF; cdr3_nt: TGTGCCAGCAGCCTAAGAGATTGGTGGGACACCGAGAATTCACCCCTCCACTTT
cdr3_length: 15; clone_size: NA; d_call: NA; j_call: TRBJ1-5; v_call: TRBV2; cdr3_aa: CASSPGPGADQPQHF; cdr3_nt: TGTGCCAGCAGCCCTGGGCCAGGCGCCGATCAGCCCCAGCATTTT
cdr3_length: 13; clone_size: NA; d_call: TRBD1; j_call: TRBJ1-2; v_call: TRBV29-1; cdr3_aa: CSVDRQGGVGYTF; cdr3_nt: TGCAGCGTTGATCGACAGGGCGGGGTGGGCTACACCTTC
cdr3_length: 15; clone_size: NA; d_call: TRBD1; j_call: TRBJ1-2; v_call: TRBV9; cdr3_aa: CASSGNQGVGYGYTF; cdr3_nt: TGTGCCAGCAGCGGGAATCAGGGGGTAGGCTATGGCTACACCTTC
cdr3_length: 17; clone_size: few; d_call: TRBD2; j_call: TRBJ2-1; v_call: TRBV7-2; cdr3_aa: CASSLAETSGRGNEQFF; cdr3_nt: TGTGCCAGCAGCCTCGCTGAAACTAGCGGGAGAGGGAATGAGCAGTTCTTC
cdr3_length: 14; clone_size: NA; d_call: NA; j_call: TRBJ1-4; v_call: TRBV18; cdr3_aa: CASSPPGGNEKLFF; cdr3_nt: TGTGCCAGCTCACCCCCAGGCGGGAATGAAAAACTGTTTTTT
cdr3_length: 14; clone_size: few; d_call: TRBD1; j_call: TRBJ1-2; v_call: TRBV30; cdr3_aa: CAWIHKGQSYGYTF; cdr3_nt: TGTGCCTGGATCCATAAGGGACAGAGTTATGGCTACACCTTC
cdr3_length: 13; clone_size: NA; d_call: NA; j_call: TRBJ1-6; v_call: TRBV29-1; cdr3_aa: CSVGRDSNSPLHF; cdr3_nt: TGCAGCGTCGGCCGGGACTCTAATTCACCCCTCCACTTT
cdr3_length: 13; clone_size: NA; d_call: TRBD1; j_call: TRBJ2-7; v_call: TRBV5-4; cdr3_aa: CASSLTGGYEQYF; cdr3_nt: TGTGCCAGCAGCTTGACAGGGGGCTACGAGCAGTACTTC
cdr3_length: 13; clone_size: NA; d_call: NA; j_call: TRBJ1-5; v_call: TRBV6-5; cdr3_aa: CASSYDGNQPQHF; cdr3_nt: TGTGCCAGCAGTTACGACGGGAATCAGCCCCAGCATTTT
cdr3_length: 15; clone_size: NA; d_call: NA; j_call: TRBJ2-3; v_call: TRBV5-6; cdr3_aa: CASSLVGLGTDTQYF; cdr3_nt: TGTGCCAGCAGCTTGGTGGGACTGGGCACAGATACGCAGTATTTT
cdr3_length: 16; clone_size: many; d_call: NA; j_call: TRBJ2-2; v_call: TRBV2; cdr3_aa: CASSVQGTKNTGELFF; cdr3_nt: TGTGCCAGCAGTGTGCAGGGGACAAAGAACACCGGGGAGCTGTTTTTT
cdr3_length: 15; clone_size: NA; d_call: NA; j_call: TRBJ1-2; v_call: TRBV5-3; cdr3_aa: CARSFRDSLPYGYTF; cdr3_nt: TGTGCCAGAAGCTTTCGAGACAGTTTACCCTATGGCTACACCTTC
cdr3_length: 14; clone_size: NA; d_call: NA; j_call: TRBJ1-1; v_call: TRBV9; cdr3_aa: CASTPGGINTEAFF; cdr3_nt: TGTGCCAGCACCCCGGGAGGGATCAACACTGAAGCTTTCTTT
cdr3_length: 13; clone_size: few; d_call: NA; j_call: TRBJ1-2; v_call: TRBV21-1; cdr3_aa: CASRDRRLYGYTF; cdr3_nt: TGTGCCAGCCGGGACAGGAGACTCTATGGCTACACCTTC
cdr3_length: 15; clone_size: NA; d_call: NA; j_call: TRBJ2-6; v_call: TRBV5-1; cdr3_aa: CASSTGQTGANVLTF; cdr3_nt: TGCGCCAGCAGCACAGGACAGACTGGGGCCAACGTCCTGACTTTC
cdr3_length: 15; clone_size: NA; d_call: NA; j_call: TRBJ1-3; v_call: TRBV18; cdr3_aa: CASSPRGLEGNTIYF; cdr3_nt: TGTGCCAGCTCACCAAGGGGATTGGAGGGAAACACCATATATTTT
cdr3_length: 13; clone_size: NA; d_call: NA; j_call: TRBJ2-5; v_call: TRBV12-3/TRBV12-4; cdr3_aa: CASSRLREGTQYF; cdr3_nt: TGTGCCAGCAGTCGCCTGAGAGAGGGGACCCAGTACTTC
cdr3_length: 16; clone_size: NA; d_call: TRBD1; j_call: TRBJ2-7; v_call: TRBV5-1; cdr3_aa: CASSLAEGQGWHEQYF; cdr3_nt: TGCGCCAGCAGCTTGGCTGAAGGACAGGGGTGGCACGAGCAGTACTTC
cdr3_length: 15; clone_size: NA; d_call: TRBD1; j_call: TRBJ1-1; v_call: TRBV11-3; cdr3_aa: CASSPGQGVNTEAFF; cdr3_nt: TGTGCCAGCAGCCCCGGACAGGGGGTGAACACTGAAGCTTTCTTT
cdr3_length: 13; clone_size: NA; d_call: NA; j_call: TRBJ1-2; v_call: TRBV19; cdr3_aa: CASSIELNYGYTF; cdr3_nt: TGTGCCAGTAGTATAGAACTGAACTATGGCTACACCTTC
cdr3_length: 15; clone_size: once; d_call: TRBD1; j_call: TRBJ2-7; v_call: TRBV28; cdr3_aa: CASSSTPGQGYEQYF; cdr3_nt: TGTGCCAGCAGTTCGACCCCGGGACAGGGCTACGAGCAGTACTTC
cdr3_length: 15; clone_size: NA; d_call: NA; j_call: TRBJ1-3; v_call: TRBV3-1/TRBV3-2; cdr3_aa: CASSPRAGEGNTIYF; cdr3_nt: TGTGCCAGCAGCCCCCGGGCAGGGGAAGGAAACACCATATATTTT
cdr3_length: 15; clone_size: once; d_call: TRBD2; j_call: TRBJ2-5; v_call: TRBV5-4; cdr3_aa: CASSLGGLGKETQYF; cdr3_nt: TGTGCCAGCAGCTTGGGGGGACTAGGGAAAGAGACCCAGTACTTC
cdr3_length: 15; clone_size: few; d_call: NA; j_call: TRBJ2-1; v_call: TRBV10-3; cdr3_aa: CAISEAGPSYNEQFF; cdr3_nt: TGTGCCATCAGTGAGGCGGGACCCTCCTACAATGAGCAGTTCTTC
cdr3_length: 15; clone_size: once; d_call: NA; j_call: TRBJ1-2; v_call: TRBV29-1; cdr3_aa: CSVEGGGHVNYGYTF; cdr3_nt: TGCAGCGTTGAAGGAGGGGGACACGTCAACTATGGCTACACCTTC
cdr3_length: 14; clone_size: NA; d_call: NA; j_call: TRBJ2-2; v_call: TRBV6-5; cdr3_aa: CASSKRTNTGELFF; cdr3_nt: TGTGCCAGCAGTAAGCGTACGAACACCGGGGAGCTGTTTTTT
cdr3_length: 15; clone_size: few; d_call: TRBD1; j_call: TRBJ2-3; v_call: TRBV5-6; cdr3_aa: CASSRTGTGPDTQYF; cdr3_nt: TGTGCCAGCAGCCGAACCGGGACAGGGCCAGATACGCAGTATTTT
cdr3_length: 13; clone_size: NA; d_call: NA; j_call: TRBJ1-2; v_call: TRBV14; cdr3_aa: CASSQDSARGYTF; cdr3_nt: TGTGCCAGCAGCCAAGACAGCGCTCGAGGCTACACCTTC
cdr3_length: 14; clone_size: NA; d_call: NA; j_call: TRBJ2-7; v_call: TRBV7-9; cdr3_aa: CASSLDMRVDEQYF; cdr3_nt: TGTGCCAGCAGCTTAGATATGCGGGTTGACGAGCAGTACTTC
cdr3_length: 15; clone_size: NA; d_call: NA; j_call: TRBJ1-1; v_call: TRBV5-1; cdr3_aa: CASSLRAGANTEAFF; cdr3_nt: TGCGCCAGCAGCTTACGGGCAGGGGCGAACACTGAAGCTTTCTTT
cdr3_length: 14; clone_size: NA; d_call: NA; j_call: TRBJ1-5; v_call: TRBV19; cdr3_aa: CASNSGGSNQPQHF; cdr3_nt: TGTGCCAGTAACTCTGGCGGTAGCAATCAGCCCCAGCATTTT
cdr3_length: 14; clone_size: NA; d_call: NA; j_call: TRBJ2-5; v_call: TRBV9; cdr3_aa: CASSADRARETQYF; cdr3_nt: TGTGCCAGCAGCGCGGACAGAGCCAGGGAGACCCAGTACTTC
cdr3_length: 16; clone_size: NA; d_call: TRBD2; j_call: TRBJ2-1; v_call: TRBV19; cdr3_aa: CASTPPGLAVYNEQFF; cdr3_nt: TGTGCCAGTACCCCTCCGGGACTAGCGGTCTACAATGAGCAGTTCTTC
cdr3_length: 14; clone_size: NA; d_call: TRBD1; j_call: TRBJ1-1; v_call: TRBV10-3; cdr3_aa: CAITPGQGNTEAFF; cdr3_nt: TGTGCCATCACTCCTGGACAGGGGAACACTGAAGCTTTCTTT
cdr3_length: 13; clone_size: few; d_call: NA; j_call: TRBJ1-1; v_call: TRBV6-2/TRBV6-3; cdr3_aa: CASSYSGGIEAFF; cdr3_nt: TGTGCCAGCAGTTACTCAGGGGGTATTGAAGCTTTCTTT
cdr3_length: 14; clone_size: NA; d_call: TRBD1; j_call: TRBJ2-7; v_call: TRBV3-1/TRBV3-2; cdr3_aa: CASSLTGTAFAQYF; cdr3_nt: TGTGCCAGCAGCCTAACCGGGACAGCTTTTGCGCAGTACTTC
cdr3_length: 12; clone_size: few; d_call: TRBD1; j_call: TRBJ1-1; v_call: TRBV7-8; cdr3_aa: CASSPGTAEAFF; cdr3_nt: TGTGCCAGCAGCCCGGGGACAGCTGAAGCTTTCTTT